The present T cell receptor beta chain was sequenced within a study of blood T cell repertoires in COVID-19 (dated by TCRdb to about 2020). In terms of the full investigation: Samples covering the acute and convalescent phases of COVID-19 were provided by collaborators in the United States, Italy and Spain. The material from the prospective study consisted of cDNA or gDNA derived from T cells, B-cell-depleted T cells, or PBMCs. Subjects who had been exposed to COVID-19, were actively infected with it, or had recovered from it provided the deeply sampled blood TCRbeta repertoires that made up the dataset. A freely available public database, intended as a resource for researchers studying the immune response to SARS-CoV-2, is where the repertoires were released. Samples came from the ongoing ImmuneRACE study (first 160 participants) plus 1,254 subjects from 6 global collaborators. A de-identified subject ID, COVID-19 status, age in years and sex were almost always included in the sample metadata. HLA class I and class II types, where available, came from metadata supplied by the sample provider rather than from assay-based typing.

Via the germline V gene, CDR1 is SGDLS and CDR2 YYNGEE. Here V drops 4 bases and J drops 5 bases, and the junction holds 5 bases not matched to any gene. Including the terminal cysteine and phenylalanine, the CDR3 comprises 16 residues. Kept here is only the CDR3 DNA, which spans 48 bases and is read in frame from base 1. TCRbeta CDR3 regions were amplified from genomic DNA by means of the immunoSEQ Assay, a bias-controlled multiplex PCR. The authors' pipeline ran thus. Within the assay, amplification of reference gene primers was used to estimate how many nucleated cells each sample contained. To quantify the absolute abundance of each unique TCRbeta CDR3 rearrangement, sequence reads were collapsed and filtered. For each sample, productive Simpson clonality was calculated as the square root of Simpson's diversity index over productive rearrangements. TCRdb retrieved this table from immuneACCESS and kept in-frame rearrangements only. Not all clones are present; in checked studies, unresolved V genes account for under half, and no reason is known for the remainder. That table furnishes V, J and clone size, whereas the DNA furnished D and trimming. Counted in this sample were nearly 250,000 clones; around 89% of them appeared once. The top ten clones comprise 0.85% to 0.95% of the sample.

Participants in the prospective study were aged roughly 18 to 89 years, lived in 20 to 25 United States geographic areas, and enrolled through a virtual design. Cohort assignment in the prospective study relied on participant-reported clinical history from a screening survey and a study questionnaire. Exposed participants had been in contact with someone with a PCR-confirmed or clinician-diagnosed COVID-19 case within 2 weeks of study entry. In the prospective study, mobile phlebotomists collected whole blood, serum and a nasopharyngeal or oropharyngeal swab from each participant. Prospective study participants could optionally give additional blood draws and questionnaires over an approximately two-month period. Blood samples from the prospective study were shipped frozen or at room temperature prior to DNA extraction. Here is what the overall study found, with its caveats: The amount of clinical and demographic metadata varied by source and participant and was provided uncurated.

Turning to this clone: The antigen it recognizes is unknown. Base-call qualities are not available, and no considerably larger clone is one nucleotide away.

Recombination connected TRBV9 to TRBJ2-3, and TRBD2 aligns with 15 junction nucleotides. The specimen sequenced was PBMCs or T cells enriched from blood (not recorded which). This TCR derives from a man aged 50 to 60 who had been exposed to COVID-19. CDR3 sequence: CASSIGTSGRIDTQYF. The DNA sequence is given as TGTGCCAGCAGCATCGGGACTAGCGGGAGGATAGATACGCAGTATTTT.